This T cell receptor (beta chain) was profiled in a study of T cells in Graves' hyperthyroidism and ophthalmopathy. Germline CDR1 is LGHDT and CDR2 is YNNKEL (reference sequence). The V and J ends lost 0 bases and 4 bases, in that order; junction bases with no gene match: 5. The CDR3 has 15 amino acids. Each ophthalmopathy patient scored at least 3 on the Clinical Activity Score and at least 4 on NOSPECS grade, with duration under 3 months. Diagnosis relied on clinical symptoms, serum thyroxine and TRAb, thyroid ultrasound and orbital computed tomography. Study-wide results and limits: Ophthalmopathy and stable hyperthyroidism were told apart by a 13 V-J model.

Researchers amplified the TCR beta CDR3 regions from RNA transcripts. The HTBI primer set was used in a first-round RT-PCR of the TCR CDR3. TCRdb re-derived calls from the multiplex PCR reads in MiXCR, one entry per CDR3 protein. The sample includes a few hundred thousand distinct CDR3 sequences, 18% of them seen just once. Notes on this clonotype: What it binds is not known.

Material for sequencing was blood. The sequence came from a man between 18 and 29 years old with Graves' ophthalmopathy. This sequence joins TRBV3-1 and TRBJ2-7; the match to TRBD2 covers 8 bases. The CDR3 DNA reads as TGTGCCAGCAGCCAAGAACCCGGGAGGGGTTACGAGCAGTACTTC. Protein product: CASSQEPGRGYEQYF.